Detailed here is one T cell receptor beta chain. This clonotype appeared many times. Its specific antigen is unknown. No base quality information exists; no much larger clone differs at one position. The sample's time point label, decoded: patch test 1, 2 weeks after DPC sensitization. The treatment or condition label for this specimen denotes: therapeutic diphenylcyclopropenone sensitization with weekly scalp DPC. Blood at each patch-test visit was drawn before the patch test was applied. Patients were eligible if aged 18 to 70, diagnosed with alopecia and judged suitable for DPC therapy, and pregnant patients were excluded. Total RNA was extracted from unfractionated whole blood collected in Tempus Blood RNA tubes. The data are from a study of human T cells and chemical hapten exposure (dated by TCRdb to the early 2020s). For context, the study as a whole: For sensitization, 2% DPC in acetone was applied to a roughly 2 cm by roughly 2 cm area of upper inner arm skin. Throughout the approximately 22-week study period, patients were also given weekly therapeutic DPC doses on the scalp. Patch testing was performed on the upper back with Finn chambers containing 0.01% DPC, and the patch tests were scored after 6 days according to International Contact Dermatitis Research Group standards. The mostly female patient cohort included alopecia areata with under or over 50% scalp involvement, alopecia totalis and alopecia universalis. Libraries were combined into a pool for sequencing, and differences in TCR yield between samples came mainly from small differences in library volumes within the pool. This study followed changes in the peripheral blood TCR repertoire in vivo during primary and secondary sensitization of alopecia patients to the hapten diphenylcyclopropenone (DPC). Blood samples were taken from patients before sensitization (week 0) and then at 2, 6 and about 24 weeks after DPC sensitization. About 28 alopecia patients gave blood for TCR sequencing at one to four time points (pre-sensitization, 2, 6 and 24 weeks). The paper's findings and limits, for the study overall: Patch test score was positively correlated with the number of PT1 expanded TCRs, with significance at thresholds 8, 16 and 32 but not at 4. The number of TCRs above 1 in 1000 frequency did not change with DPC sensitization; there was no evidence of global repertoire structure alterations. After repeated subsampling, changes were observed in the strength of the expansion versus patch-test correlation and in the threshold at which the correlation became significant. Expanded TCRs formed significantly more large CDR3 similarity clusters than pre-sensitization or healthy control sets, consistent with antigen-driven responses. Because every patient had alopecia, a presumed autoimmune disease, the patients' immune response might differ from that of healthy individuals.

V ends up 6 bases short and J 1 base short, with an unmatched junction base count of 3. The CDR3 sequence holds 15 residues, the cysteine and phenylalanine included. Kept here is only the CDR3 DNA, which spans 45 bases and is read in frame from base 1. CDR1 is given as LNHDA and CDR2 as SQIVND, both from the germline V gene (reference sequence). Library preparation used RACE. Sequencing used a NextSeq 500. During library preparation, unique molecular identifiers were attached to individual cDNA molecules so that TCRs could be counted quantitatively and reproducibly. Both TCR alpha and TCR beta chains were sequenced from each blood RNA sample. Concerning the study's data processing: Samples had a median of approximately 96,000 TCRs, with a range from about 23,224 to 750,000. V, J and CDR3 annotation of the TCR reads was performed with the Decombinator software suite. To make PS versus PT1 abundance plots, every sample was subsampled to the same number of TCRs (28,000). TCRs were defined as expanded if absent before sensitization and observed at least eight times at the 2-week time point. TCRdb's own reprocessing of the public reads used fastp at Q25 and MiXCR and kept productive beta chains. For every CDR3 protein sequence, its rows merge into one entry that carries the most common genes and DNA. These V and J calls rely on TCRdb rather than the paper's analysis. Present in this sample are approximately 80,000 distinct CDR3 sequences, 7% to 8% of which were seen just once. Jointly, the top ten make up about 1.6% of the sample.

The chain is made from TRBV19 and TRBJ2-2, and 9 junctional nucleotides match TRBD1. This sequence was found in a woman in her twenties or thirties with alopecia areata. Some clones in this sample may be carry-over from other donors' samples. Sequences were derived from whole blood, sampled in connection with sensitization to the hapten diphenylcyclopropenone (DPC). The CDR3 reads CASRPGQGNTGELFF. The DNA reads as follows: TGTGCCAGTAGGCCGGGACAGGGGAACACCGGGGAGCTGTTTTTT.